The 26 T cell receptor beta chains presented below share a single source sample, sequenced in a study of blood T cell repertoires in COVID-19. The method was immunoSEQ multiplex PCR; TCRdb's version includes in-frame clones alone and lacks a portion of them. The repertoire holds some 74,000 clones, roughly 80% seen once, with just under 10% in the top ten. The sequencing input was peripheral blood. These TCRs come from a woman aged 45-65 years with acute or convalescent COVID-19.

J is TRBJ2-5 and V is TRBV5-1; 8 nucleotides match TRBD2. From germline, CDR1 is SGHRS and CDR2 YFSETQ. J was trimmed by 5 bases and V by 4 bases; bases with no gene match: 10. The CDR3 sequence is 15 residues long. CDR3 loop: CASSIQPGGGETQYF. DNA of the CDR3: TGCGCCAGCAGCATACAACCGGGAGGGGGGGAGACCCAGTACTTC.

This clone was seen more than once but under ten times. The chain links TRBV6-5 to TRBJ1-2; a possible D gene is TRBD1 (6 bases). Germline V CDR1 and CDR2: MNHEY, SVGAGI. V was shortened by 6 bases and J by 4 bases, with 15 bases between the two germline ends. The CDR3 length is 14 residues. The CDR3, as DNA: TGTGCCAGCAGCAATGGGGGCCTACCCTATGGCTACACCTTC. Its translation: CASSNGGLPYGYTF.

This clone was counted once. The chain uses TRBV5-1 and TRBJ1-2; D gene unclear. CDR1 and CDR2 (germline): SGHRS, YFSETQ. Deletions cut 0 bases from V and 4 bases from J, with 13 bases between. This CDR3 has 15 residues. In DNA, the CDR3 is TGCGCCAGCAGCTTGGTCCCACCGTCTAGCTATGGCTACACCTTC. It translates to CASSLVPPSSYGYTF.

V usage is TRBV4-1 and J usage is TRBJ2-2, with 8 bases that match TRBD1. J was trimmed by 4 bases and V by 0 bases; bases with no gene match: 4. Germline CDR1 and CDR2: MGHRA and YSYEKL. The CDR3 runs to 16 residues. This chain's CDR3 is CASSQDHRGFTGELFF. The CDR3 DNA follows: TGCGCCAGCAGCCAAGATCACAGGGGGTTCACCGGGGAGCTGTTTTTT.

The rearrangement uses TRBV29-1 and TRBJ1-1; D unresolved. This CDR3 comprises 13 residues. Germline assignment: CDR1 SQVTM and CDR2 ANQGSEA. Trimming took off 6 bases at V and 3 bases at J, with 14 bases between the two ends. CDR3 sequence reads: CSVSSYSYTEAFF. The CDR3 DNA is TGCAGCGTGTCCTCTTATAGCTACACTGAAGCTTTCTTT.

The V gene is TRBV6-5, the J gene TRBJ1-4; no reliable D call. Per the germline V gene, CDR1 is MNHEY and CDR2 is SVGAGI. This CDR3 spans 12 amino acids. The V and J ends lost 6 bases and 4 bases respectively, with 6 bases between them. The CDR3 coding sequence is TGTGCCAGCAGCCGGAGTAATGAAAAACTGTTTTTT. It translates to CASSRSNEKLFF.

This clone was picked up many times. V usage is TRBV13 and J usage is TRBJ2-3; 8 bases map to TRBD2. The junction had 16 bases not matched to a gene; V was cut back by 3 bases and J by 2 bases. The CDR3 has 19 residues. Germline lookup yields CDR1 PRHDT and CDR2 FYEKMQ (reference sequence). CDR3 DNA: TGTGCCAGCAGCTTTCGGGGGGGAAGTCGGCCAGGCGACACAGATACGCAGTATTTT. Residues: CASSFRGGSRPGDTDTQYF.

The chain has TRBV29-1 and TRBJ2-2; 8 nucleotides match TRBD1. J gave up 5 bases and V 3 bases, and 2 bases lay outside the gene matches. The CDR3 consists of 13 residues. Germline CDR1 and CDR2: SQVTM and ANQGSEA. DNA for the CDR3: TGCAGCGTTGACAGGGGGCGAACCGGGGAGCTGTTTTTT. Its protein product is CSVDRGRTGELFF.

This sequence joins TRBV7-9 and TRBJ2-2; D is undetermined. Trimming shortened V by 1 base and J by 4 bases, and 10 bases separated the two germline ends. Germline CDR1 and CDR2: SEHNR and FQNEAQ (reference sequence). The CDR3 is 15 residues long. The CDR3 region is CASSLVVSLTGELFF. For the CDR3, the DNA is TGTGCCAGCAGCTTAGTTGTGAGTCTCACCGGGGAGCTGTTTTTT. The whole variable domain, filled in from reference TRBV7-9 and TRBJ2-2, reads DTGVSQNPRHKITKRGQNVTFRCDPISEHNRLYWYRQTLGQGPEFLTYFQNEAQLEKSRLLSDRFSAERPKGSFSTLEIQRTEQGDSAMYLCASSLVVSLTGELFFGEGSRLTVL.

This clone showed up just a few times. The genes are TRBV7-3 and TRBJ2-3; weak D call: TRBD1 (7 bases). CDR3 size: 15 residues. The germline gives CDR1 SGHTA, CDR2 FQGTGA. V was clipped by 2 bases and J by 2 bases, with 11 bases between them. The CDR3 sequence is CASSLAGTVTDTQYF. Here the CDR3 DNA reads TGTGCCAGCAGCTTAGCGGGGACAGTCACAGATACGCAGTATTTT.

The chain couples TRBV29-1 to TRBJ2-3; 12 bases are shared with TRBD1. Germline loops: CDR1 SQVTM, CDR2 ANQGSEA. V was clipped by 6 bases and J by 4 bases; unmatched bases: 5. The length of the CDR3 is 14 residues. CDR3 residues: CSVGQGARPDTQYF. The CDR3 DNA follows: TGCAGCGTGGGACAGGGGGCGCGACCAGATACGCAGTATTTT.

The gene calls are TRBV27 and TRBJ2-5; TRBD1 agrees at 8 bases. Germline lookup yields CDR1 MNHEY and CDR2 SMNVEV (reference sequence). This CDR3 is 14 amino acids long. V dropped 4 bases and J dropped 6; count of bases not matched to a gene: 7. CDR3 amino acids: CASSSPTGAQTQYF. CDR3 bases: TGTGCCAGCAGTTCCCCGACAGGGGCGCAGACCCAGTACTTC.

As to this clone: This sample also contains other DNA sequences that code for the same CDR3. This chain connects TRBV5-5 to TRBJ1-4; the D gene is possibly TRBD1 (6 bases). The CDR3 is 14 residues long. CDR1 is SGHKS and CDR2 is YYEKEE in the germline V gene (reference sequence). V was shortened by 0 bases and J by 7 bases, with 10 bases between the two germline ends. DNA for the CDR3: TGTGCCAGCAGCTTGGAGAGGGGGGGTGAAAAACTGTTTTTT. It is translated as CASSLERGGEKLFF.

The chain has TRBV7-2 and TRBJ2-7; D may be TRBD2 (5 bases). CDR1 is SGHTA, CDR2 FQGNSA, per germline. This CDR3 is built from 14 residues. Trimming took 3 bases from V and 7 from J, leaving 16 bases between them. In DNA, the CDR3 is TGTGCCAGCAGCTTCAAGGGAGCCTCTTTGGAGCAGTACTTC. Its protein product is CASSFKGASLEQYF.

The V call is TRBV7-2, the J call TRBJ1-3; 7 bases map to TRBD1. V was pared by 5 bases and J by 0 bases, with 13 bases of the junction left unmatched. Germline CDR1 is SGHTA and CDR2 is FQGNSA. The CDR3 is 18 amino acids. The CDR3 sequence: CASSPSTGKGTSGNTIYF. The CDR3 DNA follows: TGTGCCAGCAGCCCTTCGACAGGGAAGGGAACCTCTGGAAACACCATATATTTT.

This chain's CDR3 is CASSFRGGTGELFF. The CDR3 nucleotides read TGTGCCAGCAGCTTCCGAGGTGGGACCGGGGAGCTGTTTTTT. The J gene is TRBJ2-2, the V gene TRBV7-9, with D unresolved. The CDR3 sequence is 14 residues long. Trimming cost V 3 bases and J 5 bases, with 10 bases left between them. Germline CDR1 is SEHNR and CDR2 is FQNEAQ (reference sequence).

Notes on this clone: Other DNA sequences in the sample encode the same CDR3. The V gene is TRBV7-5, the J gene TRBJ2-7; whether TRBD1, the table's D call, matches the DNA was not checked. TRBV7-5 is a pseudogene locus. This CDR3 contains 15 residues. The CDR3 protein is CARSNGSPRGYEQYF. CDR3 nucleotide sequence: TGCGCCAGAAGCAACGGGAGCCCCAGGGGGTACGAGCAGTACTTC.

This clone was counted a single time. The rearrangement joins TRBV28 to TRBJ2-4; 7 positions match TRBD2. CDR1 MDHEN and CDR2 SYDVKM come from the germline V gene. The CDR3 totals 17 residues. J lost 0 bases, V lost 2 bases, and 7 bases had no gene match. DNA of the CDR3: TGTGCCAGCAGTTTAGGCGGGGGTAAACTAGCCAAAAACATTCAGTACTTC. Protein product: CASSLGGGKLAKNIQYF.

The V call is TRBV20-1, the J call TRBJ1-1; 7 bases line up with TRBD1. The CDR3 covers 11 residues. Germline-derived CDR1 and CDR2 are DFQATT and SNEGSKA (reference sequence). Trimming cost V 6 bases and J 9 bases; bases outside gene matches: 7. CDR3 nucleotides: TGCAGTGCCACAGGGGCAGCCCAAGCTTTCTTT. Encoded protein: CSATGAAQAFF.

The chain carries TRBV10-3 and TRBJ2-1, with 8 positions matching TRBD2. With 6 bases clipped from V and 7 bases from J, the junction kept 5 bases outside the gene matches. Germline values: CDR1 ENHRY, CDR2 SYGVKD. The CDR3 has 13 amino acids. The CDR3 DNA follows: TGTGCCATCAGGCTAGCGGGTGGAAATGAGCAGTTCTTC. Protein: CAIRLAGGNEQFF.

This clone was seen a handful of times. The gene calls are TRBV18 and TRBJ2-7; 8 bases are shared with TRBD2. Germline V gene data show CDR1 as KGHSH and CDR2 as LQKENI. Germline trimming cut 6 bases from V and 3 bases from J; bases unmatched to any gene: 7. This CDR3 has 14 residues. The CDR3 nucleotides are TGTGCCAGCTCCCGGGGGGGCCATGGCTACGAGCAGTACTTC. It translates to CASSRGGHGYEQYF.

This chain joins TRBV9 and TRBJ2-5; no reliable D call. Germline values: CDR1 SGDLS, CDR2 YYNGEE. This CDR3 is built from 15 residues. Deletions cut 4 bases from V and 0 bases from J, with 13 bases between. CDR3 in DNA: TGTGCCAGCAGCCAAACTTCGTACGACCAAGAGACCCAGTACTTC. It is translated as CASSQTSYDQETQYF.

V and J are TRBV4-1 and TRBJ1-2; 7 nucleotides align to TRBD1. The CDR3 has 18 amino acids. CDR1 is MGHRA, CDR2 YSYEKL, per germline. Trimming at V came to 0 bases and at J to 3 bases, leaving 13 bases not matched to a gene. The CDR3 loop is CASSQDHPTGQADYGYTF. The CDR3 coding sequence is TGCGCCAGCAGCCAAGATCACCCGACAGGGCAGGCCGACTATGGCTACACCTTC.

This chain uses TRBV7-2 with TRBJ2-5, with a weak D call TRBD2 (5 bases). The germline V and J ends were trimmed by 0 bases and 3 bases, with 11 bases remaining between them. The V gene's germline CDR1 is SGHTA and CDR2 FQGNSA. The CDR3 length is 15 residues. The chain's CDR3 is CASSLAYGIKETQYF. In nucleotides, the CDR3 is TGTGCCAGCAGCTTAGCCTACGGGATCAAAGAGACCCAGTACTTC.

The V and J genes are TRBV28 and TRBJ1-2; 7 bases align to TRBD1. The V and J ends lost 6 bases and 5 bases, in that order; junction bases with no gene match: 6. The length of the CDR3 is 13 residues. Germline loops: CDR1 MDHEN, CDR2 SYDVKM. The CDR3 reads CASSPGQTYGYTF. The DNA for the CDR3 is TGTGCCAGCAGCCCGGGACAGACTTATGGCTACACCTTC.

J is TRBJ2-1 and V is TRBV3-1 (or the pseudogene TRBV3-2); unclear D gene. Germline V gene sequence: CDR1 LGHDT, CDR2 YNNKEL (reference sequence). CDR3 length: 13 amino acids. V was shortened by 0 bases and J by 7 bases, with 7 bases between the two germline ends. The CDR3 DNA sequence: TGTGCCAGCAGCCAAGATCCCCGTAATGAGCAGTTCTTC. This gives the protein CASSQDPRNEQFF.